In this sample, the clone carrying this T cell receptor (beta chain) turned up many times. No antigen is known for it. The sample originates from a study of T cells after yellow fever vaccination. The CDR3 has 15 residues. CDR1 is LGHNA, CDR2 YSLEER, per germline. V gave up 0 bases and J gave up 5 bases, with 10 bases separating them. TCR cDNA was made by 5'RACE template switching, adding a universal primer site and UMIs. In TCRdb, the 5' RACE reads were re-called with MiXCR into one record per CDR3 protein. Of some 220,000 distinct CDR3 sequences listed, about 3% were seen once; the top ten hold roughly 3.2%. The study's findings and limits: Clonotype sharing between CD4 and CD8 compartments was small.

This sample comprised CD4+ T cells sorted from PBMCs, obtained 10 days after the yellow fever booster vaccination. This TCR was recovered from a man aged 18 to 30 who received the YFV17D yellow fever vaccine. The chain employs TRBV4-3 and TRBJ1-4, with D maybe TRBD1 (5 bases). The CDR3: CASSQEGRRNEKLFF. The CDR3 DNA reads TGCGCCAGCAGCCAAGAGGGGCGGCGAAATGAAAAACTGTTTTTT.